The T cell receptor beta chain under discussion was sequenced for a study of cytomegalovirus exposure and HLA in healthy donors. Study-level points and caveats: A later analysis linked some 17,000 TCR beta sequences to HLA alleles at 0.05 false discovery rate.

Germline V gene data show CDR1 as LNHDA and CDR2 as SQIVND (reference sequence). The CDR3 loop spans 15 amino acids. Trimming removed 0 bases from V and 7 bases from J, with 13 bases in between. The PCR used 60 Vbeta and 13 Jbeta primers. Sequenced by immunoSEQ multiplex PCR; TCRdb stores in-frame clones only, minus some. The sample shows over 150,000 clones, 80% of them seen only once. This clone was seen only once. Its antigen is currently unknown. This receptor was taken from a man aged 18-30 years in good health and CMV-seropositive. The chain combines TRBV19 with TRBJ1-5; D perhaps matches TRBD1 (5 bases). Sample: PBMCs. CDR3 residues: CASSIDGGGVQPQHF. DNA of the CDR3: TGTGCCAGTAGTATAGATGGGGGGGGAGTGCAGCCCCAGCATTTT.